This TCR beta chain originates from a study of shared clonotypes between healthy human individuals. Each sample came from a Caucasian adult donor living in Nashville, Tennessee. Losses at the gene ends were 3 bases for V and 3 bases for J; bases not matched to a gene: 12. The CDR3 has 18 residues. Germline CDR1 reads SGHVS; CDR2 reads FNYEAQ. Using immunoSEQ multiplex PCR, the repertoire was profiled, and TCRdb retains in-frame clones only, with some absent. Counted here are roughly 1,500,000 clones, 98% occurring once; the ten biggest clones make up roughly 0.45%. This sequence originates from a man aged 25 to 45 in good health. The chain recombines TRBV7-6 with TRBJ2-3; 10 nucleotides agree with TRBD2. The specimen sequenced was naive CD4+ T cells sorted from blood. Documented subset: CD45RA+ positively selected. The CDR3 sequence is CASSFRLGSGRETDTQYF. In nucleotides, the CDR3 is TGTGCCAGCAGCTTTAGGTTAGGGAGCGGGAGGGAAACAGATACGCAGTATTTT.